The 5 T cell receptor beta chains below come from one sample, sequenced in a study of blood T cell repertoires in COVID-19. The data were produced by immunoSEQ multiplex PCR, yet TCRdb's version contains in-frame clones alone and is incomplete. The repertoire consists of approximately 63,000 clones, with about 88% occurring once and the leading ten covering 5.1%. The sample was peripheral blood. The receptor set was obtained from an elderly man in a cohort sampled during active COVID-19.

This clone was counted a single time. The chain joins TRBV30 to TRBJ2-3; 7 bases match TRBD2. The CDR3 extends over 15 amino acids. Per the germline V gene, CDR1 is GTSNPN and CDR2 is SVGIG (reference sequence). Trimming took 4 bases from V and 0 from J; bases not matched to a gene: 7. CDR3 DNA: TGTGCCTGGACCCGACTAGCAGTTAGCACAGATACGCAGTATTTT. This sequence encodes CAWTRLAVSTDTQYF.

This clone occurred a few times. The chain is built from TRBV3-1 (or the pseudogene TRBV3-2) and TRBJ2-2, with a possible D match to TRBD2 (6 bases). CDR1 is LGHDT and CDR2 is YNNKEL in the germline V gene (reference sequence). V was shortened by 2 bases and J by 5 bases, with 9 bases between the two germline ends. This CDR3 has 14 residues. This CDR3 is CASSQRGGTGELFF. In DNA, the CDR3 is TGTGCCAGCAGCCAAAGGGGAGGTACCGGGGAGCTGTTTTTT.

Only a few counts were recorded for this clone. CDR3 nucleotides: TGTGCCAGCAGCCGGACGGACTATTCAGCACCCCTCCACTTT. It yields the protein CASSRTDYSAPLHF. This chain joins TRBV7-9 and TRBJ1-6; no definite D call. This CDR3 is 14 amino acids long. V gave up 5 bases and J gave up 11 bases, with 16 bases separating them. CDR1 is SEHNR and CDR2 is FQNEAQ in the germline V gene (reference sequence).

V usage is TRBV5-4 and J usage is TRBJ2-3; 12 bases match TRBD2. This CDR3 spans 14 amino acids. Germline V lookup: CDR1 SGHNT, CDR2 YYREEE (reference sequence). V lost 4 bases, J lost 5 bases, and 2 bases stayed unmatched. This chain's CDR3 is CASSPGLAGDTQYF. The CDR3 bases are TGTGCCAGCAGCCCGGGACTAGCGGGAGATACGCAGTATTTT.

The genes are TRBV6-5 and TRBJ2-5, with D maybe TRBD2 (5 bases). Germline-derived CDR1 and CDR2 are MNHEY and SVGAGI. This CDR3 region has 13 residues. The ends were cut back, 5 bases at V and 2 bases at J, with 9 bases in the middle. The CDR3 here is CASSPAGQETQYF. The CDR3 DNA reads as TGTGCCAGCAGTCCTGCGGGTCAAGAGACCCAGTACTTC.